This TCR beta chain came from a study of blood T cell repertoires in COVID-19. Overall study context: Some COVID-19 samples were acute and others convalescent; all came from the United States, Italy and Spain. The cDNA or gDNA used as material had been derived from T cells, B-cell-depleted T cells, or PBMCs.

Germline assignment: CDR1 LGHNA and CDR2 YSLEER. Trimming stripped 0 bases from V and 3 bases from J, with 12 bases between. The CDR3 is 15 residues long. The method was immunoSEQ multiplex PCR; TCRdb's version includes in-frame clones alone and lacks a portion of them. The data show roughly 300,000 clones, more than 90% seen once. Participants were placed into cohorts based on the clinical history they reported. Among Cohort 3 donors, those recovered had two negative PCRs, clearance, or symptom resolution. The clonotype comes from a woman aged 25-40 years who had recovered from COVID-19. The sample taken for sequencing was PBMCs or T cells enriched from blood (not recorded which). This chain connects TRBV4-3 to TRBJ2-7, with D possibly TRBD2 on 6 matching bases. Here the CDR3 DNA reads TGCGCCAGCAGCCAAGAGAGGCGGGATGGCTACGAGCAGTACTTC. Its translation: CASSQERRDGYEQYF.